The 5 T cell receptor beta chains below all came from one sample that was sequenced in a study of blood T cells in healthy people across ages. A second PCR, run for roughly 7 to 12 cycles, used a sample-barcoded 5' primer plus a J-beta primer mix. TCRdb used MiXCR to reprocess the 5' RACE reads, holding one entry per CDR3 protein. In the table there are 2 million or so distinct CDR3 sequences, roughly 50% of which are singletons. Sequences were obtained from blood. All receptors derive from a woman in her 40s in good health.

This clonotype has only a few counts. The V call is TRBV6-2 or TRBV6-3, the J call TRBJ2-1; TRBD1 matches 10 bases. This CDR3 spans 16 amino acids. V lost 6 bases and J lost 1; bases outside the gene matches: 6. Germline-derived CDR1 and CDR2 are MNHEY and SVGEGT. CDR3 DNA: TGTGCCAGCAGGACTCCGGGACAGGGGTCCTACAATGAGCAGTTCTTC. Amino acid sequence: CASRTPGQGSYNEQFF.

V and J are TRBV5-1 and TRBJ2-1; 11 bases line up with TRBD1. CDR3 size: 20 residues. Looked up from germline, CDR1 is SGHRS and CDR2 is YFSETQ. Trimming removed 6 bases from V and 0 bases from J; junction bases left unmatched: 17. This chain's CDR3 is CASTLQWGQGVTNSYNEQFF. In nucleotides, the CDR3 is TGCGCCAGCACCCTTCAGTGGGGACAGGGGGTTACGAACTCCTACAATGAGCAGTTCTTC.

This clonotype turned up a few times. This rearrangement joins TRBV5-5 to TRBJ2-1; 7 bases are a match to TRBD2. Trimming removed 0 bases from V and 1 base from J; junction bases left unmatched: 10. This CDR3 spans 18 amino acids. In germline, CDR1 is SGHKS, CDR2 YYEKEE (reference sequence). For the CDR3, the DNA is TGTGCCAGCAGCTTGGACCTAGCGGCCCTTTTTTCCTACAATGAGCAGTTCTTC. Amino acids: CASSLDLAALFSYNEQFF.

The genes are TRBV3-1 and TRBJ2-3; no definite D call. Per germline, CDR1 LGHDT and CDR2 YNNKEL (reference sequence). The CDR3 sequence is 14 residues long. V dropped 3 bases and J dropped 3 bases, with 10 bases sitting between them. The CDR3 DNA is TGTGCCAGCAGCCACGCCGACCTAACAGATACGCAGTATTTT. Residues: CASSHADLTDTQYF.

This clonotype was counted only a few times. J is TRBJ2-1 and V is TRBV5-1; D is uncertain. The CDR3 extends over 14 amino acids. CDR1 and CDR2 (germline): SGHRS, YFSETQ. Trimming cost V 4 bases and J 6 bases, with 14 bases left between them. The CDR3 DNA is TGCGCCAGCAGCACCCGACAAACCCCCAATGAGCAGTTCTTC. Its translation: CASSTRQTPNEQFF.